These 3 T cell receptor beta chains share one sample of origin, sequenced in a study of blood T cell repertoires in COVID-19. Sequencing used immunoSEQ multiplex PCR; TCRdb keeps in-frame clones, though not all of them. The data hold 160,000 or so clones, with 70% to 85% observed a single time. The sequenced sample was PBMCs or T cells enriched from blood (not recorded which). The source is a man aged 45-60 years who had recovered from COVID-19.

J is TRBJ1-6 and V is TRBV5-1, with D unclear. In germline, CDR1 is SGHRS, CDR2 YFSETQ. The CDR3 has 16 residues. The V end lost 4 bases, the J end lost 7 bases, and 18 bases lay between the germline ends. The CDR3 nucleotides read TGCGCCAGCAGCCCGGACGCCCCGGGGAAAAATTCACCCCTCCACTTT. Translating gives CASSPDAPGKNSPLHF.

The rearrangement links TRBV11-2 to TRBJ2-7; D might be TRBD1 (6 bases). CDR1 is SGHAT and CDR2 is FQNNGV in the germline V gene. The CDR3 totals 15 residues. V was trimmed by 5 bases and J by 0 bases, leaving 14 bases between them. Here the CDR3 DNA reads TGTGCCAGCAGCCCCGGGACATTAAGCTCCTACGAGCAGTACTTC. It specifies CASSPGTLSSYEQYF.

J is TRBJ1-6 and V is TRBV25-1; D ambiguous. The V end was cut by 3 bases, the J end by 0 bases, with 9 bases between. Per germline, CDR1 MGHDK and CDR2 SYGVNS. This CDR3 region has 16 residues. The CDR3 DNA sequence: TGTGCCAGCAGTGACGTAGCGGCCTCCTATAATTCACCCCTCCACTTT. This sequence encodes CASSDVAASYNSPLHF.